These 21 T cell receptor beta chains share one sample of origin, sequenced in a study of T-cell reconstitution after alpha-beta-depleted transplantation in children. During its preparation, the TCRbeta library received unique molecular identifiers. TCRdb reanalysed the PCR reads using MiXCR and keeps one entry per CDR3 protein. The sample contains about 350,000 distinct CDR3 sequences, 15% to 20% of which appear only once. The material sequenced was PBMCs, mostly from graft donor cells, taken 360 days after TCRalphabeta/CD19-depleted stem cell transplant. These TCRs come from a male patient between 2 and 15 years old who had a stem cell transplant for acute lymphoblastic leukemia, so the T cells may come from the graft donor.

This chain connects TRBV12-3 or TRBV12-4 to TRBJ2-1, with D unclear. The length of the CDR3 is 13 residues. V gave up 5 bases and J gave up 1 base, with 6 bases separating them. The CDR3, as DNA: TGTGCCAGCAGTGTCCGATCCTACAATGAGCAGTTCTTC. Residues: CASSVRSYNEQFF.

Here the CDR3 DNA reads TGTGCCAGCAGTTACGGCAGTACTGGGGCCAACGTCCTGACTTTC. Its translation is CASSYGSTGANVLTF. The chain combines TRBV6-5 with TRBJ2-6, with D unclear. Trimming left V 2 bases short and J 2 bases short, with 7 bases between. This CDR3 has 15 residues. Germline CDR1 reads MNHEY; CDR2 reads SVGAGI.

This clonotype was counted at least ten times. This chain links TRBV29-1 with TRBJ2-3; TRBD1 might be the D (6 bases). The CDR3 spans 13 residues. Trimming left V 3 bases short and J 4 bases short, with 11 bases between. Germline-derived CDR1 and CDR2 are SQVTM and ANQGSEA. CDR3 protein: CSVEGSGADTQYF. CDR3 nucleotide sequence: TGCAGCGTTGAGGGGTCAGGGGCAGATACGCAGTATTTT.

The chain uses TRBV29-1 and TRBJ2-5; a weak D match, TRBD1 (7 bases). The CDR3 covers 14 residues. The germline V gene encodes CDR1 SQVTM and CDR2 ANQGSEA. With 5 bases removed from V and 7 bases from J, the gap between germline ends came to 20 bases. CDR3 bases: TGCAGCGTTATCGGGGGACAGATCGCAGCGACCCAGTACTTC. Protein sequence: CSVIGGQIAATQYF.

This clonotype was seen a handful of times. This rearrangement joins TRBV10-3 to TRBJ1-6; the D is unclear. The CDR3 is 14 residues long. V shed 2 bases and J shed 6 bases, with 8 bases lying between them. Germline loops: CDR1 ENHRY, CDR2 SYGVKD. In DNA, the CDR3 is TGTGCCATCAGTGAGCTGCGGGGTAATTCACCCCTCCACTTT. Its translation is CAISELRGNSPLHF.

This clonotype was found many times. In nucleotides, the CDR3 is TGTGCCAGCTCACTACAGGCGGCGGAGACCCAGTACTTC. Protein: CASSLQAAETQYF. The rearrangement links TRBV27 to TRBJ2-5; possibly TRBD1 for D (5 bases). CDR3 length: 13 amino acids. Trimming left V 8 bases short and J 5 bases short, with 15 bases between. Germline lookup yields CDR1 MNHEY and CDR2 SMNVEV (reference sequence).

This clonotype was detected a few times. The CDR3 DNA follows: TGTGCCAGCAGTTTATCTGGCGGGAGTCCCTACAATGAGCAGTTCTTC. This gives the protein CASSLSGGSPYNEQFF. The chain couples TRBV27 to TRBJ2-1; TRBD2 matches at 7 bases. V shed 0 bases and J 2 bases; nucleotides not matched to a gene: 4. CDR1 is MNHEY, CDR2 SMNVEV, per germline (reference sequence). The CDR3 has 16 amino acids.

This clonotype was counted a few times. The CDR3 sequence is CASSLYSGEGNEQFF. CDR3 sequence (DNA): TGCGCCAGCAGCTTGTATAGCGGAGAGGGGAATGAGCAGTTCTTC. The chain combines TRBV5-1 with TRBJ2-1, with D possibly TRBD2 on 6 matching bases. CDR1 and CDR2 from the germline V gene are SGHRS and YFSETQ. V was trimmed by 1 base and J by 7 bases, leaving 15 bases between them. The CDR3 runs 15 residues.

This clonotype was counted at least ten times. V and J are TRBV12-3 or TRBV12-4 and TRBJ2-1; D is undetermined. Trimming removed 4 bases at V and 8 bases at J, with 15 bases between. This CDR3 has 14 amino acids. In nucleotides, the CDR3 is TGTGCCAGCAGTTCCTTTCTCCGAGGCGATGAGCAGTTCTTC. Translation gives CASSSFLRGDEQFF.

The chain employs TRBV12-3 or TRBV12-4 and TRBJ2-3; 9 bases agree with TRBD1. The junction had 5 bases not matched to a gene; V was cut back by 5 bases and J by 8 bases. CDR3 length: 13 residues. In nucleotides, the CDR3 is TGTGCCAGCAGTAGGGACAGGGCGGGTACGCAGTATTTT. Its protein product is CASSRDRAGTQYF.

The chain links TRBV30 to TRBJ2-7; TRBD1 is a possible D gene (5 bases). Germline V lookup: CDR1 GTSNPN, CDR2 SVGIG (reference sequence). Between the trimmed V and J ends, which lost 2 bases and 3 bases, there was a span of 8 bases. The CDR3 extends over 12 amino acids. CDR3 residues: CAWSIRDYEQYF. As DNA, the CDR3 is TGTGCCTGGAGTATCAGGGACTACGAGCAGTACTTC.

The chain employs TRBV24-1 and TRBJ2-1; tentative D call: TRBD1 (6 bases). V lost 7 bases, J lost 8 bases, and 14 bases lay in between. Germline CDR1 is KGHDR and CDR2 is SFDVKD. The CDR3 has 13 residues. CDR3 amino acids: CATRGAHRDEQFF. The DNA for the CDR3 is TGTGCCACCAGGGGGGCCCATCGGGATGAGCAGTTCTTC.

This clonotype has a handful of counts. The V gene is TRBV25-1, the J gene TRBJ2-5; TRBD2 matches at 13 bases. The CDR3 sequence is 17 residues long. V lost 3 bases, J lost 4 bases, and 8 bases stayed unmatched. Germline V gene lookup returns CDR1 MGHDK and CDR2 SYGVNS. The DNA for the CDR3 is TGTGCCAGCAGTGACCGATTCCGGACTAGCGGGAGAGAGACCCAGTACTTC. It encodes CASSDRFRTSGRETQYF.

The chain has TRBV29-1 and TRBJ2-7; D remains ambiguous. This CDR3 is built from 10 residues. Germline assignment: CDR1 SQVTM and CDR2 ANQGSEA. Between the trimmed V and J ends, which lost 5 bases and 3 bases, there was a span of 5 bases. The CDR3 spells CSVLYYEQYF. DNA for the CDR3: TGCAGCGTTCTCTACTACGAGCAGTACTTC.

The chain joins TRBV5-1 to TRBJ1-5, with D unclear. This CDR3 is 15 amino acids long. Trimming removed 0 bases from V and 5 bases from J, with 12 bases in between. The germline gives CDR1 SGHRS, CDR2 YFSETQ. The CDR3 sequence: CASSLGPGAHQPQHF. Written as DNA, the CDR3 is TGCGCCAGCAGCTTGGGTCCGGGAGCCCATCAGCCCCAGCATTTT.

This clonotype was counted once. CDR3 DNA: TGCAGTGCTACCTCTCTTCTAGCGGGCCGGGGAAGTACGCAGTATTTT. Protein product: CSATSLLAGRGSTQYF. The chain carries TRBV20-1 and TRBJ2-3; 8 positions agree with TRBD2. CDR3 length: 16 amino acids. Germline CDR1 and CDR2: DFQATT and SNEGSKA (reference sequence). Trimming at V came to 4 bases and at J to 8 bases, leaving 17 bases not matched to a gene.

In its sample, this clonotype was seen a few times. The chain joins TRBV7-8 to TRBJ2-7; 13 nucleotides match TRBD2. The germline V gene encodes CDR1 SGHVS and CDR2 FQNEAQ. CDR3 length: 15 amino acids. J lost 2 bases, V lost 5 bases, and 3 bases had no gene match. In nucleotides, the CDR3 is TGTGCCAGCAGCGAACTAGCGGGAGGGCCCTACGAGCAGTACTTC. It encodes CASSELAGGPYEQYF.

The chain links TRBV5-5 to TRBJ2-7; D is possibly TRBD2 (5 bases). Looked up from germline, CDR1 is SGHKS and CDR2 is YYEKEE (reference sequence). The CDR3 is 15 amino acids. V was cut by 0 bases and J by 4 bases, with 14 bases left in between. The CDR3 loop reads CASSLAGINDYEQYF. CDR3 nucleotides: TGTGCCAGCAGCTTGGCGGGGATAAACGATTACGAGCAGTACTTC.

The V call is TRBV5-1, the J call TRBJ2-7, with a weak D call TRBD2 (7 bases). Per the germline V gene, CDR1 is SGHRS and CDR2 is YFSETQ. The CDR3 consists of 17 residues. V was shortened by 0 bases and J by 3 bases, with 19 bases between the two germline ends. The CDR3 region is CASSLAPGRGRNYEQYF. The DNA for the CDR3 is TGCGCCAGCAGCTTGGCCCCGGGGAGGGGGAGGAACTACGAGCAGTACTTC.

V is TRBV18 and J is TRBJ2-7, with 7 bases aligning to TRBD1. The J segment lost 3 bases and the V segment lost 0 bases, leaving 17 bases of the junction unmatched. Germline CDR1 KGHSH, CDR2 LQKENI. CDR3 length: 19 residues. CDR3 coding DNA: TGTGCCAGCTCACCACCGCGAACTACTGCCGGGACAGATCTCTACGAGCAGTACTTC. As protein: CASSPPRTTAGTDLYEQYF.

The chain joins TRBV6-2 or TRBV6-3 to TRBJ2-1; D unresolved. Trimming took 6 bases from V and 7 from J, leaving 19 bases between them. Germline V gene sequence: CDR1 MNHEY, CDR2 SVGEGT. The CDR3 runs 15 residues. The CDR3 sequence is CASRNRLPLGNEQFF. CDR3 bases: TGTGCCAGCAGAAATCGACTGCCCTTGGGGAATGAGCAGTTCTTC.